Listed here are 32 T cell receptor beta chains from one sample, sequenced in a study of technical replicates of blood from four donors. Repertoires were generated with immunoSEQ multiplex PCR, while TCRdb's copy carries only in-frame clones and drops some. The table includes about 62,000 clones, about 89% detected once. Sample: PBMCs. The receptors originated from a human donor in good health. Some clones in this sample may be carry-over from other donors' samples.

This clone has just one count. The chain recombines TRBV7-9 with TRBJ2-7; D is possibly TRBD1 (6 bases). In germline, CDR1 is SEHNR, CDR2 FQNEAQ (reference sequence). Trimming stripped 1 base from V and 3 bases from J, with 10 bases between. The CDR3 has 14 amino acids. This CDR3 is CASSLDARGYEQYF. The DNA of the CDR3 is TGTGCCAGCAGCTTAGATGCCAGGGGCTACGAGCAGTACTTC.

The CDR3 DNA reads as TGTGCCAGCAGCTTTGGCGGGGCCACGCCCCAGTACTTC. It specifies CASSFGGATPQYF. The chain employs TRBV11-3 and TRBJ2-5; a weak D match, TRBD2 (6 bases). V was clipped by 3 bases and J by 9 bases, with 14 bases between them. In germline, CDR1 is SGHNT, CDR2 YENEEA. The CDR3 has 13 residues.

The chain recombines TRBV10-3 with TRBJ1-2; D not resolved. Germline values: CDR1 ENHRY, CDR2 SYGVKD. This CDR3 is 12 amino acids long. Trimming pared 2 bases from V and 5 bases from J, leaving 6 bases between. CDR3 coding DNA: TGTGCCATCAGTGAGGGCCATTATGGCTACACCTTC. Translated, it gives CAISEGHYGYTF.

V usage is TRBV9 and J usage is TRBJ2-1; the D gene is possibly TRBD2 (6 bases). From germline, CDR1 is SGDLS and CDR2 YYNGEE. Trimming pared 3 bases from V and 9 bases from J, leaving 13 bases between. The CDR3 is made up of 13 amino acids. The CDR3 sequence: CASSAGTPTEQFF. The CDR3 DNA follows: TGTGCCAGCAGCGCCGGGACTCCCACTGAGCAGTTCTTC.

In DNA, the CDR3 is TGTGCCAGCGCCGACAGGAACTATGGCTACACCTTC. It specifies CASADRNYGYTF. This chain links TRBV2 with TRBJ1-2, with D perhaps TRBD1 (6 bases). CDR3 size: 12 residues. Germline CDR1 SNHLY, CDR2 FYNNEI. V lost 8 bases and J lost 2, with 9 bases in between.

V usage is TRBV5-1 and J usage is TRBJ2-7; 9 nucleotides line up with TRBD1. Germline assignment: CDR1 SGHRS and CDR2 YFSETQ. The V segment lost 5 bases and the J segment 0 bases; nucleotides outside the gene matches: 6. The CDR3 is 15 amino acids. The CDR3 region has the DNA TGCGCCAGCAGACCAGGGACAGGGAGCTCCTACGAGCAGTACTTC. This translates into CASRPGTGSSYEQYF.

The chain is built from TRBV7-2 and TRBJ2-7; 12 bases agree with TRBD2. Per germline, CDR1 SGHTA and CDR2 FQGNSA. CDR3 length: 19 residues. J gave up 7 bases and V 4 bases, and 20 bases lay outside the gene matches. CDR3 sequence (DNA): TGTGCCAGCAGCTCTCGGACTAGCGGGATTGGGCCGAAAGGGGGGGAGCAGTACTTC. It codes for CASSSRTSGIGPKGGEQYF.

The chain combines TRBV7-2 with TRBJ2-7; tentative D call: TRBD2 (6 bases). The V gene's germline CDR1 is SGHTA and CDR2 FQGNSA. Between the trimmed V and J ends, which lost 5 bases and 1 base, there was a span of 18 bases. This CDR3 has 16 residues. The CDR3: CASSPSSDPRSYEQYF. Written as DNA, the CDR3 is TGTGCCAGCAGCCCCTCTAGCGATCCTAGATCCTACGAGCAGTACTTC.

The genes are TRBV6-5 and TRBJ2-7, with 11 bases fitting TRBD1. Germline CDR1 reads MNHEY; CDR2 reads SVGAGI. The CDR3 runs to 15 residues. The J segment lost 4 bases and the V segment lost 7 bases, leaving 9 bases of the junction unmatched. The CDR3 is CASIDRTGGVYEQYF. In nucleotides, the CDR3 is TGTGCCAGCATTGACAGGACAGGGGGCGTTTACGAGCAGTACTTC.

This clone came up once. J is TRBJ2-1 and V is TRBV5-1; 10 bases line up with TRBD2. CDR1 is SGHRS, CDR2 YFSETQ, per germline. The CDR3 is 15 residues long. Unmatched junction bases numbered 7, after V lost 5 bases and J lost 5 bases. The CDR3 DNA reads TGCGCCAGCAGTCAACTAGCGGGACGGCACAATGAGCAGTTCTTC. Its protein is CASSQLAGRHNEQFF.

The rearrangement joins TRBV5-4 to TRBJ2-1; 7 nucleotides align to TRBD1. Losses at the gene ends were 5 bases for V and 9 bases for J; bases not matched to a gene: 17. Germline V gene sequence: CDR1 SGHNT, CDR2 YYREEE (reference sequence). The CDR3 is 16 residues long. CDR3 sequence reads: CASSRADRRLRGEQFF. The CDR3 DNA sequence: TGTGCCAGCAGTCGAGCGGACAGGAGACTTCGCGGTGAGCAGTTCTTC.

The CDR3 nucleotides read TGTGCCGTCTCGATCGGGGGTCTTGGTTATGGCTACACCTTC. Protein sequence: CAVSIGGLGYGYTF. The J gene is TRBJ1-2, the V gene TRBV5-6; D may be TRBD1 (5 bases). Germline V gene sequence: CDR1 SGHDT, CDR2 YYEEEE. Trimming took 10 bases from V and 5 from J, leaving 21 bases between them. This CDR3 contains 14 residues.

The rearrangement joins TRBV9 to TRBJ1-1; TRBD1 aligns across 7 bases. The junction had 9 bases not matched to a gene; V was cut back by 2 bases and J by 11 bases. This CDR3 is built from 13 residues. The germline CDR1 and CDR2 sequences are SGDLS and YYNGEE. The CDR3 is CASSVEDRRRAFF. CDR3 DNA: TGTGCCAGCAGCGTGGAGGACAGGCGGAGGGCTTTCTTT.

The rearrangement joins TRBV25-1 to TRBJ2-5; TRBD2 aligns across 10 bases. With V trimmed by 3 bases and J by 4 bases, 5 bases remained unmatched. Germline V gene sequence: CDR1 MGHDK, CDR2 SYGVNS. This CDR3 comprises 15 residues. The CDR3: CASSERTSGRETQYF. The CDR3 DNA reads as TGTGCCAGCAGTGAGAGGACTAGCGGTCGAGAGACCCAGTACTTC.

Of note for this clone: Other DNA sequences in this specimen translate into the identical CDR3. The chain joins TRBV7-2 to TRBJ2-5; 8 bases match TRBD2. The V segment lost 5 bases and the J segment 5 bases; nucleotides outside the gene matches: 10. This CDR3 has 15 residues. Germline V lookup: CDR1 SGHTA, CDR2 FQGNSA. The DNA of the CDR3 is TGTGCCAGCAGCCCCCGATTCGGGGGGGGTGAGACCCAGTACTTC. Translating gives CASSPRFGGGETQYF.

The V and J genes are TRBV2 and TRBJ2-7; tentative D call: TRBD1 (7 bases). From germline, CDR1 is SNHLY and CDR2 FYNNEI. Trimming took 7 bases from V and 1 from J, leaving 17 bases between them. The CDR3 extends over 15 amino acids. CDR3 region: CASIPMSGGSYEQYF. The CDR3 nucleotides are TGTGCCAGCATCCCCATGTCAGGGGGGTCCTACGAGCAGTACTTC. Full variable domain (outside the CDR3, taken from reference TRBV2 and TRBJ2-7): EPEVTQTPSHQVTQMGQEVILRCVPISNHLYFYWYRQILGQKVEFLVSFYNNEISEKSEIFDDQFSVERPDGSNFTLKIRSTKLEDSAMYFCASIPMSGGSYEQYFGPGTRLTVT.

The rearrangement joins TRBV10-1 to TRBJ2-2, with 9 bases lining up with TRBD1. CDR1 and CDR2 (germline): WNHNN, SYGVQD (reference sequence). The CDR3 is 18 amino acids. Germline trimming cut 6 bases from V and 4 bases from J; bases unmatched to any gene: 15. The chain's CDR3 is CASSPAGQGFDRTGELFF. The CDR3, as DNA: TGCGCCAGCAGCCCAGCGGGACAGGGCTTTGATCGCACCGGGGAGCTGTTTTTT.

This chain connects TRBV7-2 to TRBJ1-1, with D perhaps TRBD1 (5 bases). The CDR3 loop spans 16 amino acids. The V gene lost 5 bases and the J gene lost 1 base, with 17 bases spanning the gap. The V gene's germline CDR1 is SGHTA and CDR2 FQGNSA. The DNA of the CDR3 is TGTGCCAGCAGCCTAGGGGAGAGAGTACGGAACACTGAAGCTTTCTTT. Protein: CASSLGERVRNTEAFF.

This clone was counted between two and nine times. The rearrangement joins TRBV19 to TRBJ1-5; D perhaps matches TRBD1 (6 bases). The CDR3 spans 14 residues. Germline V lookup: CDR1 LNHDA, CDR2 SQIVND (reference sequence). Trimming cost V 10 bases and J 0 bases, with 13 bases left between them. CDR3 sequence reads: CATHGGYSNQPQHF. In DNA form, the CDR3 reads TGTGCCACCCATGGGGGCTATAGCAATCAGCCCCAGCATTTT.

This chain links TRBV2 with TRBJ1-4, with D possibly being TRBD1 (6 bases). V was cut by 6 bases and J by 1 base, with 6 bases left in between. CDR3 length: 13 amino acids. From germline, CDR1 is SNHLY and CDR2 FYNNEI. CDR3 sequence reads: CASSRGTNEKLFF. The DNA of the CDR3 is TGTGCCAGCAGCAGGGGAACTAATGAAAAACTGTTTTTT.

V usage is TRBV11-3 and J usage is TRBJ2-5, with 13 bases aligning to TRBD2. The CDR3 is 16 amino acids. J gave up 4 bases and V 5 bases, and 7 bases lay outside the gene matches. Germline V gives CDR1 SGHNT, CDR2 YENEEA. DNA for the CDR3: TGTGCCAGCAGCCAAGGACTAGCGGGAGTGGTAGAGACCCAGTACTTC. This sequence encodes CASSQGLAGVVETQYF.

This sequence joins TRBV4-3 and TRBJ1-1, with 7 positions matching TRBD1. This CDR3 contains 14 residues. The V segment lost 2 bases and the J segment 5 bases; nucleotides outside the gene matches: 5. CDR1 and CDR2 (germline): LGHNA, YSLEER. The CDR3 DNA follows: TGCGCCAGCAGCCAAATGACAGGGCGGACTGAAGCTTTCTTT. Translating it yields CASSQMTGRTEAFF.

The V call is TRBV2, the J call TRBJ2-2, with 10 nucleotides matching TRBD2. This CDR3 spans 15 amino acids. From germline, CDR1 is SNHLY and CDR2 FYNNEI. V gave up 6 bases and J gave up 6 bases; unmatched junction bases: 7. CDR3 sequence (DNA): TGTGCCAGCAGCTCTAGCGGGAGTAGTGCCGGGGAGCTGTTTTTT. Amino acid sequence: CASSSSGSSAGELFF.

The chain uses TRBV5-1 and TRBJ1-1; possibly TRBD1 for D (6 bases). In germline, CDR1 is SGHRS, CDR2 YFSETQ. Trimming cost V 4 bases and J 1 base, with 14 bases left between them. This CDR3 contains 15 residues. CDR3 amino acids: CASSVAGRGNTEAFF. CDR3 nucleotide sequence: TGCGCCAGCAGCGTGGCGGGCAGGGGGAACACTGAAGCTTTCTTT.

The V gene is TRBV10-1, the J gene TRBJ2-5; D is undetermined. The CDR3 extends over 15 amino acids. CDR1 is WNHNN, CDR2 SYGVQD, per germline (reference sequence). With 6 bases removed from V and 3 bases from J, the gap between germline ends came to 17 bases. CDR3 sequence: CASSLQSVSKETQYF. The CDR3 coding sequence is TGCGCCAGCAGCCTGCAAAGCGTTTCAAAAGAGACCCAGTACTTC.

The chain combines TRBV13 with TRBJ1-6; 9 nucleotides agree with TRBD1. The V gene end was trimmed by 3 bases and the J gene end by 5 bases; junction bases not matched to a gene: 5. The CDR3 sequence is 16 residues long. The germline CDR1 and CDR2 sequences are PRHDT and FYEKMQ (reference sequence). CDR3 bases: TGTGCCAGCAGCTTCGCGGACAGGGGTCATAATTCACCCCTCCACTTT. This codes for CASSFADRGHNSPLHF.

The rearrangement joins TRBV9 to TRBJ2-2; perhaps TRBD2 as D (6 bases). This CDR3 spans 18 amino acids. Trimming shortened V by 4 bases and J by 0 bases, and 19 bases separated the two germline ends. Per germline, CDR1 SGDLS and CDR2 YYNGEE. The CDR3 protein is CASSPHPGGPSNTGELFF. The DNA for the CDR3 is TGTGCCAGCAGCCCACACCCCGGGGGACCCTCGAACACCGGGGAGCTGTTTTTT.

The V call is TRBV4-2, the J call TRBJ2-3; 8 nucleotides align to TRBD2. Germline lookup yields CDR1 LGHNA and CDR2 YNFKEQ. V dropped 1 base and J dropped 0; count of bases not matched to a gene: 0. The CDR3 covers 15 residues. DNA of the CDR3: TGTGCCAGCAGCCAAGCGGGGGGGAGCACAGATACGCAGTATTTT. Its protein product is CASSQAGGSTDTQYF.

The rearrangement uses TRBV30 and TRBJ1-2; D uncertain. The CDR3 contains 12 residues. CDR1 and CDR2 from the germline V gene are GTSNPN and SVGIG (reference sequence). V gave up 3 bases and J gave up 8 bases, with 13 bases separating them. CDR3 sequence: CAWRTDAGGYTF. The CDR3 bases are TGTGCCTGGAGGACGGACGCGGGCGGCTACACCTTC.

The J gene is TRBJ2-2, the V gene TRBV19; 13 nucleotides align to TRBD2. CDR1 is LNHDA and CDR2 is SQIVND in the germline V gene (reference sequence). This CDR3 has 20 amino acids. V was clipped by 5 bases and J by 7 bases; unmatched bases: 19. This chain's CDR3 is CASSDQGYGGLAGEVGELFF. The DNA of the CDR3 is TGTGCCAGTAGTGATCAGGGATACGGAGGACTAGCGGGAGAAGTCGGGGAGCTGTTTTTT.

This clone was seen once. The V gene is TRBV10-3, the J gene TRBJ2-2; TRBD1 agrees at 10 bases. V shed 0 bases, J shed 5 bases, and the junction held 6 bases outside the gene matches. The germline CDR1 and CDR2 sequences are ENHRY and SYGVKD. The CDR3 loop spans 17 amino acids. The CDR3 sequence is CAISESPTGGRTGELFF. CDR3 bases: TGTGCCATCAGTGAGTCGCCGACAGGGGGCAGGACCGGGGAGCTGTTTTTT.

This chain connects TRBV9 to TRBJ2-7; the D is unclear. Trimming removed 1 base from V and 0 bases from J, with 17 bases in between. The germline V gene encodes CDR1 SGDLS and CDR2 YYNGEE. The CDR3 is 17 amino acids. The CDR3 loop is CASSVSSTAYSSYEQYF. Here the CDR3 DNA reads TGTGCCAGCAGCGTATCAAGCACAGCTTATAGCTCCTACGAGCAGTACTTC.